This TCR beta chain was observed in a study of blood T cells in healthy people across ages. Looking at the study overall: When template switching was applied, about one barcoded beta molecule was captured per two T cells.

Sample-barcoded 5' priming and a J-beta primer mix drove a second PCR of about 6 to 12 cycles. In TCRdb, the 5' RACE reads were re-called with MiXCR into one record per CDR3 protein. The profile covers about 650,000 distinct CDR3 sequences, with 52% appearing a single time and roughly 12% taken by the ten largest. The receptor's source is a woman over 75 in good health. Sequenced input: blood.

CDR3 sequence reads: CASSQDGLASPQYF. The CDR3 bases are TGTGCCAGCAGCCAAGATGGGCTAGCTTCCCCCCAGTACTTC. The rearrangement joins TRBV3-1 to TRBJ2-5, with D perhaps TRBD2 (5 bases). This CDR3 contains 14 residues. Germline CDR1 LGHDT, CDR2 YNNKEL (reference sequence). Trimming took 0 bases from V and 9 from J, leaving 14 bases between them.